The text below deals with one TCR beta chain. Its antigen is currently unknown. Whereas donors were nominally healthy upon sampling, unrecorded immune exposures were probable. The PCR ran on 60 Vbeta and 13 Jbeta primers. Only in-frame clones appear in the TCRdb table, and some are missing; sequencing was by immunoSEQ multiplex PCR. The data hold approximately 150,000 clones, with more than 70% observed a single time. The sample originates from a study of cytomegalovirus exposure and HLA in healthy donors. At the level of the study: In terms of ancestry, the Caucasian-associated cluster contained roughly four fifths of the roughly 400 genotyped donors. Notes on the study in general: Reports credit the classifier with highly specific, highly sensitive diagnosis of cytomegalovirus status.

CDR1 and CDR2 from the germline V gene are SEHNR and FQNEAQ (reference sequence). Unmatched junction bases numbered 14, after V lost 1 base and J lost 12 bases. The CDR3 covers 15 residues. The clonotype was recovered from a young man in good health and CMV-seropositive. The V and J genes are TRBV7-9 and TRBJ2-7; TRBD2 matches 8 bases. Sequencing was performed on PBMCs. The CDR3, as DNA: TGTGCCAGCAGCTTAGTTTCCAGCGGGAGCGCCCGCTTGTACTTC. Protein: CASSLVSSGSARLYF. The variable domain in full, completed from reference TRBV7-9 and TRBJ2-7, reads DTGVSQNPRHKITKRGQNVTFRCDPISEHNRLYWYRQTLGQGPEFLTYFQNEAQLEKSRLLSDRFSAERPKGSFSTLEIQRTEQGDSAMYLCASSLVSSGSARLYFGPGTRLTVT.